Following are 21 T cell receptor beta chains from one sample sequenced in a study of CD4 T cells in relation to SARS-CoV-2 and coronaviruses. Data came from immunoSEQ multiplex PCR; TCRdb stores just in-frame clones and leaves some out. The table includes under 70,000 clones, about nine tenths detected once. CD4+ T cells from unexposed donors were obtained before the COVID-19 pandemic (2011-2018). What was sequenced was memory CD4+ T cells from PBMCs. All receptors come from a human donor in good health.

The genes are TRBV7-2 and TRBJ2-7, with D maybe TRBD1 (6 bases). The CDR3 contains 15 residues. V was trimmed by 5 bases and J by 2 bases, leaving 16 bases between them. CDR1 is SGHTA and CDR2 is FQGNSA in the germline V gene. The CDR3 loop is CASSPQPDSPYEQYF. CDR3 DNA sequence: TGTGCCAGCAGCCCCCAACCGGACAGTCCCTACGAGCAGTACTTC.

The chain recombines TRBV27 with TRBJ1-4, with D uncertain. The CDR3 length is 14 residues. In germline, CDR1 is MNHEY, CDR2 SMNVEV (reference sequence). V was shortened by 3 bases and J by 3 bases, with 8 bases between the two germline ends. In DNA, the CDR3 is TGTGCCAGCAGTTTCCACGGGGCTAATGAAAAACTGTTTTTT. It translates to CASSFHGANEKLFF.

The gene calls are TRBV24-1 and TRBJ1-5; D perhaps matches TRBD1 (6 bases). Germline CDR1 is KGHDR and CDR2 is SFDVKD. This CDR3 region has 14 residues. Trimming shortened V by 3 bases and J by 7 bases, and 12 bases separated the two germline ends. The CDR3 region is CATSDAGERQPQHF. The CDR3 DNA follows: TGTGCCACCAGTGATGCAGGGGAGAGGCAGCCCCAGCATTTT.

The CDR3 sequence: CASSERGNQPQHF. Written as DNA, the CDR3 is TGTGCCAGCAGTGAAAGAGGCAATCAGCCCCAGCATTTT. This chain connects TRBV6-1 to TRBJ1-5; D not resolved. The CDR3 has 13 residues. Germline CDR1 MNHNS, CDR2 SASEGT. Trimming removed 2 bases at V and 2 bases at J, with 4 bases between.

V and J are TRBV10-3 and TRBJ2-7; the match to TRBD1 covers 10 bases. CDR3 size: 14 residues. V lost 4 bases and J lost 6; bases outside the gene matches: 6. Germline V gene data show CDR1 as ENHRY and CDR2 as SYGVKD. The CDR3 reads CAISAGTGAIEQYF. The CDR3 DNA reads as TGTGCCATCAGTGCAGGGACAGGGGCCATCGAGCAGTACTTC.

The rearrangement joins TRBV19 to TRBJ2-2; 9 bases are a match to TRBD2. The J segment lost 7 bases and the V segment lost 7 bases, leaving 7 bases of the junction unmatched. CDR3 length equals 14 residues. Germline V lookup: CDR1 LNHDA, CDR2 SQIVND (reference sequence). CDR3 residues: CASNSQRGVGELFF. CDR3 in DNA: TGTGCCAGTAACTCACAGCGGGGGGTCGGGGAGCTGTTTTTT.

The J gene is TRBJ2-5, the V gene TRBV7-2; TRBD2 matches 8 bases. V was pared by 8 bases and J by 2 bases, with 7 bases of the junction left unmatched. CDR1 and CDR2 (germline): SGHTA, FQGNSA. The CDR3 consists of 14 residues. The CDR3 protein is CASPRGRRQETQYF. In DNA form, the CDR3 reads TGTGCCAGCCCCCGCGGGAGGCGGCAAGAGACCCAGTACTTC.

This rearrangement joins TRBV28 to TRBJ1-1; 7 bases fit TRBD1. V lost 5 bases, J lost 0 bases, and 6 bases stayed unmatched. Germline V CDR1 and CDR2: MDHEN, SYDVKM. The CDR3 is made up of 15 amino acids. The CDR3 region is CASSTGTALNTEAFF. DNA of the CDR3: TGTGCCAGCAGTACTGGGACAGCTCTGAACACTGAAGCTTTCTTT.

This chain uses TRBV5-1 with TRBJ2-7; no definite D call. This CDR3 has 12 amino acids. V dropped 1 base and J dropped 7 bases, with 9 bases sitting between them. The germline CDR1 and CDR2 sequences are SGHRS and YFSETQ. CDR3 sequence: CASSLSANEQYF. In DNA form, the CDR3 reads TGCGCCAGCAGCTTGTCCGCGAATGAGCAGTACTTC.

This chain uses TRBV27 with TRBJ2-7, with a tentative D call TRBD2 (5 bases). The ends were cut back, 4 bases at V and 5 bases at J, with 21 bases in the middle. Germline V gene sequence: CDR1 MNHEY, CDR2 SMNVEV (reference sequence). The CDR3 is 16 residues long. Here the CDR3 DNA reads TGTGCCAGCAGTTCCATCGGTGGAGGACCTGGGGACGAGCAGTACTTC. Amino acids: CASSSIGGGPGDEQYF.

The V call is TRBV19, the J call TRBJ1-5, with TRBD1 identical over 11 bases. J was trimmed by 9 bases and V by 7 bases; bases with no gene match: 8. Germline assignment: CDR1 LNHDA and CDR2 SQIVND (reference sequence). This CDR3 is built from 14 residues. Written as DNA, the CDR3 is TGTGCCAGTACATATGGGACAGGGGGGAGGCCCCAGCATTTT. Protein product: CASTYGTGGRPQHF.

The gene calls are TRBV29-1 and TRBJ1-1, with D uncertain. This CDR3 contains 12 residues. The germline CDR1 and CDR2 sequences are SQVTM and ANQGSEA. The ends were cut back, 3 bases at V and 1 base at J, with 6 bases in the middle. CDR3 amino acids: CSVDRKNTEAFF. CDR3 nucleotides: TGCAGCGTTGATAGGAAGAACACTGAAGCTTTCTTT. The full variable domain, rest sourced from reference TRBV29-1 and TRBJ1-1, is SAVISQKPSRDICQRGTSLTIQCQVDSQVTMMFWYRQQPGQSLTLIATANQGSEATYESGFVIDKFPISRPNLTFSTLTVSNMSPEDSSIYLCSVDRKNTEAFFGQGTRLTVV.

V is TRBV21-1 and J is TRBJ2-7; the table's D gene call, TRBD2, was not cross checked with the DNA. TRBV21-1 is a documented pseudogene. The CDR3 is 14 amino acids. CDR3 nucleotides: TGTGCCAGCAGCAAAGTCGGGAACCTCGGCGAGCAGTACTTC. Its protein product is CASSKVGNLGEQYF.

The rearrangement links TRBV24-1 to TRBJ2-5; weak D call: TRBD1 (5 bases). Trimming cost V 2 bases and J 2 bases, with 11 bases left between them. The CDR3 is made up of 15 amino acids. In germline, CDR1 is KGHDR, CDR2 SFDVKD. The CDR3 bases are TGTGCCACCAGTGATTCTGGCAGGGTTCAAGAGACCCAGTACTTC. Translated, it gives CATSDSGRVQETQYF.

The J gene is TRBJ2-3, the V gene TRBV27; 13 bases fit TRBD2. The CDR3 has 14 residues. J gave up 4 bases and V 6 bases, and 1 base lay outside the gene matches. CDR1 MNHEY and CDR2 SMNVEV come from the germline V gene (reference sequence). CDR3 in amino acids: CASRGLAGADTQYF. Here the CDR3 DNA reads TGTGCCAGCAGAGGACTAGCGGGAGCAGATACGCAGTATTTT.

The chain is built from TRBV27 and TRBJ2-3; 7 nucleotides line up with TRBD2. This CDR3 has 14 amino acids. CDR1 and CDR2 from the germline V gene are MNHEY and SMNVEV (reference sequence). Unmatched junction bases numbered 3, after V lost 5 bases and J lost 1 base. The CDR3 loop is CASSSGTRTDTQYF. The CDR3 DNA is TGTGCCAGCAGTAGCGGGACTCGCACAGATACGCAGTATTTT.

The chain uses TRBV5-8 and TRBJ1-5; no definite D call. Trimming left V 0 bases short and J 0 bases short, with 13 bases between. The germline CDR1 and CDR2 sequences are SGHTS and YDEGEE. The CDR3 totals 17 residues. The CDR3 nucleotides are TGTGCCAGCAGCTTGGACCTGACCCTTGATAGCAATCAGCCCCAGCATTTT. This sequence encodes CASSLDLTLDSNQPQHF.

This chain uses TRBV3-1 (or the pseudogene TRBV3-2) with TRBJ2-4; D unresolved. Per the germline V gene, CDR1 is LGHDT and CDR2 is YNNKEL (reference sequence). The CDR3 is 15 amino acids. Trimming stripped 1 base from V and 0 bases from J, with 7 bases between. CDR3 bases: TGTGCCAGCAGCCAAGCTCTTTTAGCCAAAAACATTCAGTACTTC. Protein sequence: CASSQALLAKNIQYF.

This clone was observed a few times. This chain connects TRBV19 to TRBJ2-2; D remains ambiguous. Germline loops: CDR1 LNHDA, CDR2 SQIVND (reference sequence). Deletions cut 2 bases from V and 4 bases from J, with 8 bases between. This CDR3 contains 14 residues. CDR3 residues: CASSISSGTGELFF. DNA for the CDR3: TGTGCCAGTAGTATAAGTTCGGGCACCGGGGAGCTGTTTTTT.

The J gene is TRBJ2-7, the V gene TRBV5-5, with TRBD1 as a possible D gene (6 bases). The germline V and J ends were trimmed by 4 bases and 2 bases, with 10 bases remaining between them. This CDR3 is built from 13 residues. Germline CDR1 SGHKS, CDR2 YYEKEE (reference sequence). In nucleotides, the CDR3 is TGTGCCAGCAGCCAACAGGGCGCCTACGAGCAGTACTTC. Amino acid sequence: CASSQQGAYEQYF. Based on the CDR3 plus reference TRBV5-5 and TRBJ2-7, the full variable domain is DAGVTQSPTHLIKTRGQQVTLRCSPISGHKSVSWYQQVLGQGPQFIFQYYEKEERGRGNFPDRFSARQFPNYSSELNVNALLLGDSALYLCASSQQGAYEQYFGPGTRLTVT.

The chain combines TRBV28 with TRBJ2-7; maybe TRBD1 (6 bases). This CDR3 has 14 residues. V was cut by 5 bases and J by 2 bases, with 13 bases left in between. Germline CDR1 and CDR2: MDHEN and SYDVKM. DNA for the CDR3: TGTGCCAGCAGTCCAGGACAGTCCCCCTACGAGCAGTACTTC. Translation: CASSPGQSPYEQYF.